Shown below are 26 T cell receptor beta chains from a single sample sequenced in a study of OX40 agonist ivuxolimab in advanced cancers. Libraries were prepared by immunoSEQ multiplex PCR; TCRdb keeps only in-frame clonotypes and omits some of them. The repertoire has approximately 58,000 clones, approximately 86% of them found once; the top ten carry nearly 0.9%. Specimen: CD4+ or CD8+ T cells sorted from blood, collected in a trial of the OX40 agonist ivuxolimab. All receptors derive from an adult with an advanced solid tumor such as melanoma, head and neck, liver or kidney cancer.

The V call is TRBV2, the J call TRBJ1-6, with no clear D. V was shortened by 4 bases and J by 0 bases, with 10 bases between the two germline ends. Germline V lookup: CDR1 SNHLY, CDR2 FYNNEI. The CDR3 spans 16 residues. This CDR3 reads CASSGYESSYNSPLHF. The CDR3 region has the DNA TGTGCCAGCAGTGGGTACGAGAGCTCCTATAATTCACCCCTCCACTTT.

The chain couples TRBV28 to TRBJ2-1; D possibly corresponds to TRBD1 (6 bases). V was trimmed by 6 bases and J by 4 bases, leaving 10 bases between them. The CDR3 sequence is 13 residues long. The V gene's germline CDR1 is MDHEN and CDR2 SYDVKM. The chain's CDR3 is CASRQGGYNEQFF. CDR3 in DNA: TGTGCCAGCAGACAGGGTGGGTACAATGAGCAGTTCTTC.

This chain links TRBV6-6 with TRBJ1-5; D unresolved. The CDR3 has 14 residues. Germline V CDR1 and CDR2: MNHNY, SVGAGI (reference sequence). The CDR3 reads CAAGLQYSNQPQHF. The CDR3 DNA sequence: TGTGCAGCCGGCCTCCAATATAGCAATCAGCCCCAGCATTTT.

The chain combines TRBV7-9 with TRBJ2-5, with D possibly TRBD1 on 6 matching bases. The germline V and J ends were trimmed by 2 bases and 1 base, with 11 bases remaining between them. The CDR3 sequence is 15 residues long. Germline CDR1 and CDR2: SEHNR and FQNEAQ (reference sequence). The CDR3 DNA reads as TGTGCCAGCAGCTTACTTACAGGGCCCCAAGAGACCCAGTACTTC. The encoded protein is CASSLLTGPQETQYF.

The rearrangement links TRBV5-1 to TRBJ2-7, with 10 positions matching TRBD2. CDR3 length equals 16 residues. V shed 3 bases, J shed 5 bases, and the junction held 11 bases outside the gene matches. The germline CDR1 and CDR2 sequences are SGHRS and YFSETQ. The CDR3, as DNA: TGCGCCAGCAGCTCCTGGGTGGCTAGCGGGAGTCACGAGCAGTACTTC. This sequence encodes CASSSWVASGSHEQYF.

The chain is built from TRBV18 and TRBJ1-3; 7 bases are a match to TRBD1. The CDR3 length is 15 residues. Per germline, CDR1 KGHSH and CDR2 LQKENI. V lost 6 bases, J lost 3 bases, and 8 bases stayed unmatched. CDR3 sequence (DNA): TGTGCCAGCTCGACTTCGACAGGGAATGGAAACACCATATATTTT. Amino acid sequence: CASSTSTGNGNTIYF. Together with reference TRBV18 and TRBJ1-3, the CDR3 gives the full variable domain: NAGVMQNPRHLVRRRGQEARLRCSPMKGHSHVYWYRQLPEEGLKFMVYLQKENIIDESGMPKERFSAEFPKEGPSILRIQQVVRGDSAAYFCASSTSTGNGNTIYFGEGSWLTVV.

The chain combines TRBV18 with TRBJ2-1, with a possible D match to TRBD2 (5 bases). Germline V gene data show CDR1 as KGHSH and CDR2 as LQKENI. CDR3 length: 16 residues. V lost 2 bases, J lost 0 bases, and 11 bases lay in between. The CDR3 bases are TGTGCCAGCTCACCAGGGGTAGCGAGCTCCTACAATGAGCAGTTCTTC. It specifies CASSPGVASSYNEQFF.

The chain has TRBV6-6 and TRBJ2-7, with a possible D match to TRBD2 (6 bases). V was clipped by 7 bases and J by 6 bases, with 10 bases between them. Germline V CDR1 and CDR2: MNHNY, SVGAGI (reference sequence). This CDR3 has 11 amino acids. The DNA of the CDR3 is TGTGCCAGCACCGGGGGTTCCGAGCAGTACTTC. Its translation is CASTGGSEQYF.

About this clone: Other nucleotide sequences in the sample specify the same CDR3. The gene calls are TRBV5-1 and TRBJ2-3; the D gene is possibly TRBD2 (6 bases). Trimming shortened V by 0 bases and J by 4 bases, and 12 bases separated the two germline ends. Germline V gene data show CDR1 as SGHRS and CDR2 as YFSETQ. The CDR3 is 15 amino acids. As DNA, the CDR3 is TGCGCCAGCAGCTTGGGTGTGGGGGGAGCAGATACGCAGTATTTT. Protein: CASSLGVGGADTQYF.

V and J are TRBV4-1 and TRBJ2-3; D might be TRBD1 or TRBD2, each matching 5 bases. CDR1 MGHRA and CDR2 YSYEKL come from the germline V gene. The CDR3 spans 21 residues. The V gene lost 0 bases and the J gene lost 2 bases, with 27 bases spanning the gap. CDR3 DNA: TGCGCCAGCAGCCAAGATCGCTTAGAGGGACGTAAACCCCTCTCCACAGATACGCAGTATTTT. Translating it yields CASSQDRLEGRKPLSTDTQYF.

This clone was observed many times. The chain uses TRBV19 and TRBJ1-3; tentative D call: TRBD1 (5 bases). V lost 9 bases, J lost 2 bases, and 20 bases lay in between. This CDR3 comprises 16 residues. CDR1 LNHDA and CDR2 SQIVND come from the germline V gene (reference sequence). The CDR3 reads CASRAGNRAAGNTIYF. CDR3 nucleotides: TGTGCCAGCAGGGCGGGAAATAGGGCGGCTGGAAACACCATATATTTT.

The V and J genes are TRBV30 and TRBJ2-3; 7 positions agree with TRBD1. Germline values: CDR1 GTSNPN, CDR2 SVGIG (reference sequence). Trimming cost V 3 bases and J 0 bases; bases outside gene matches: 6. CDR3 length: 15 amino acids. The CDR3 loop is CAWRPRQGSTDTQYF. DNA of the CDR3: TGTGCCTGGAGGCCCCGACAGGGTAGCACAGATACGCAGTATTTT. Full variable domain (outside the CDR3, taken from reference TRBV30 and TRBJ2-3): SQTIHQWPATLVQPVGSPLSLECTVEGTSNPNLYWYRQAAGRGLQLLFYSVGIGQISSEVPQNLSASRPQDRQFILSSKKLLLSDSGFYLCAWRPRQGSTDTQYFGPGTRLTVL.

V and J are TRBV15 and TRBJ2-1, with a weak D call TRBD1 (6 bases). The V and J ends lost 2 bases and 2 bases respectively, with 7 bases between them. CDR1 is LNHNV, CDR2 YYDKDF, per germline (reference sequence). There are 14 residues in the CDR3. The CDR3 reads CATSRQGTYNEQFF. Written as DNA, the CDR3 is TGTGCCACCAGCAGACAGGGGACCTACAATGAGCAGTTCTTC.

As DNA, the CDR3 is TGTGCCAGCTCACCACTCTCTTTCCGGGACCTCGGATATAATTCACCCCTCCACTTT. It codes for CASSPLSFRDLGYNSPLHF. The rearrangement links TRBV18 to TRBJ1-6, with D maybe TRBD1 (5 bases). This CDR3 spans 19 amino acids. With 1 base removed from V and 4 bases from J, the gap between germline ends came to 20 bases. CDR1 is KGHSH and CDR2 is LQKENI in the germline V gene.

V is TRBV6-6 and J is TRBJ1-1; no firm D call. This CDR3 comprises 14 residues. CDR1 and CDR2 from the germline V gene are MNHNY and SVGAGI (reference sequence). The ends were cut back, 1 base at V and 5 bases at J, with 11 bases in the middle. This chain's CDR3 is CASSYLGLRTEAFF. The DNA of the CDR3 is TGTGCCAGCAGTTACTTGGGGTTGAGGACTGAAGCTTTCTTT.

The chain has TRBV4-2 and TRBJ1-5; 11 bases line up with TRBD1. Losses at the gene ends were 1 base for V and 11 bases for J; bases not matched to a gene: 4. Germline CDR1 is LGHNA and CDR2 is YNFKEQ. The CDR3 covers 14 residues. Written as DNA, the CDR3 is TGTGCCAGCAGCCAAGGGACAGGGGGCACGACCCAGCATTTT. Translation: CASSQGTGGTTQHF.

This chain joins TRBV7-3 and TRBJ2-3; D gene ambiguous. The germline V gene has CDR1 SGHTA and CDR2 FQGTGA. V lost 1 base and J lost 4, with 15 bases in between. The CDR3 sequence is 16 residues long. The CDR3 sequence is CASSLSFGRNPDTQYF. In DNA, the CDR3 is TGTGCCAGCAGCTTAAGTTTCGGCCGAAACCCAGATACGCAGTATTTT.

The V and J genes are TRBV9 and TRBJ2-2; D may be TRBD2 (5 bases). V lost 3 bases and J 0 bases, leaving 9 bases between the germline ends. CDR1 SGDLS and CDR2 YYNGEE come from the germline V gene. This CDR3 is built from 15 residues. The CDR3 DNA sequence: TGTGCCAGCAGCGGAGGGCATACGAACACCGGGGAGCTGTTTTTT. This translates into CASSGGHTNTGELFF.

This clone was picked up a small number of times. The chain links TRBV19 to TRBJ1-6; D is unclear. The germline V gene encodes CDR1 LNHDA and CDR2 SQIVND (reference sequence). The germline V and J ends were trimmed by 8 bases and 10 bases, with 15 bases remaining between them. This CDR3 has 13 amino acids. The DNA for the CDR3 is TGTGCCAGTCAGGAGTTCGAATACTCACCCCTCCACTTT. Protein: CASQEFEYSPLHF.

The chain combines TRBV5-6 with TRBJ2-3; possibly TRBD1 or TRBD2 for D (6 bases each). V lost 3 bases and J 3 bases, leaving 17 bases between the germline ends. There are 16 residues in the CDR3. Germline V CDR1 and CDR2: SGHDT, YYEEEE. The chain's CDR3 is CASSSPGGGATDTQYF. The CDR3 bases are TGTGCCAGCAGCTCACCCGGGGGCGGGGCGACAGATACGCAGTATTTT.

CDR3 in DNA: TGTGCCAGCAGAATAATGGACAAAACAGATACGCAGTATTTT. Translating gives CASRIMDKTDTQYF. This chain uses TRBV9 with TRBJ2-3; D perhaps matches TRBD1 (5 bases). CDR1 is SGDLS and CDR2 is YYNGEE in the germline V gene. The CDR3 runs to 14 residues. V was clipped by 5 bases and J by 3 bases, with 13 bases between them.

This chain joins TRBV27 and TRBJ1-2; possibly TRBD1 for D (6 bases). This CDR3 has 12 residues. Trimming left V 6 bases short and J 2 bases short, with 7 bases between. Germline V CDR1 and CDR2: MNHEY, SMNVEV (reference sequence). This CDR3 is CASSRGNYGYTF. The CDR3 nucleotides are TGTGCCAGCAGCAGGGGCAACTATGGCTACACCTTC.

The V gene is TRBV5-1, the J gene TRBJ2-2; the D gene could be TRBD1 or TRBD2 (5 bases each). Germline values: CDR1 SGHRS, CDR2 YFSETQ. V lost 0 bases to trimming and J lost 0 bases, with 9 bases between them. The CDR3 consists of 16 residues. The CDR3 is CASSLAGPTNTGELFF. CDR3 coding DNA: TGCGCCAGCAGCTTGGCGGGGCCGACGAACACCGGGGAGCTGTTTTTT.

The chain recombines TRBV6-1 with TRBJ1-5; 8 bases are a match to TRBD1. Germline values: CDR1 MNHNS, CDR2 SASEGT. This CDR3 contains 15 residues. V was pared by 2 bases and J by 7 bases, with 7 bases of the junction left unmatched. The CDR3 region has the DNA TGTGCCAGCAGTGAATTTCCGACAGGGGCACAGCCCCAGCATTTT. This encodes CASSEFPTGAQPQHF.

The CDR3 nucleotides are TGTGCCACACGAGCTGCCGGACAGGCCTACGAGCAGTACTTC. This encodes CATRAAGQAYEQYF. The chain combines TRBV10-3 with TRBJ2-7; 7 positions match TRBD1. CDR3 length: 14 residues. In germline, CDR1 is ENHRY, CDR2 SYGVKD. V dropped 10 bases and J dropped 2; count of bases not matched to a gene: 11.

For the CDR3, the DNA is TGTGCCAGCACCCTGGGGGGGGCGTCTTTTCTATACTATGGCTACACCTTC. Amino acids: CASTLGGASFLYYGYTF. The rearrangement uses TRBV28 and TRBJ1-2; a possible D gene is TRBD1 (6 bases). Trimming left V 7 bases short and J 3 bases short, with 24 bases between. CDR3 size: 17 residues. The germline CDR1 and CDR2 sequences are MDHEN and SYDVKM.